This T cell receptor beta chain is from a study of blood T cell repertoires in COVID-19. Measured with immunoSEQ multiplex PCR; TCRdb has only the in-frame clones, and not every one. The sample has some 140,000 clones; around 82% are singletons. Study members were between about 18 and 95 years old and lived in around 24 US regions. The germline V and J ends were trimmed by 1 base and 7 bases, with 14 bases remaining between them. Per germline, CDR1 SQVTM and CDR2 ANQGSEA. The CDR3 extends over 14 amino acids. Sequencing was done on a sample of PBMCs or T cells enriched from blood (not recorded which). This rearrangement joins TRBV29-1 to TRBJ2-4; D unresolved. This sequence originates from a middle-aged man with acute COVID-19. DNA of the CDR3: TGCAGCGTTGAAGCCGACCAAGACTGGAACATTCAGTACTTC. Amino acids: CSVEADQDWNIQYF.